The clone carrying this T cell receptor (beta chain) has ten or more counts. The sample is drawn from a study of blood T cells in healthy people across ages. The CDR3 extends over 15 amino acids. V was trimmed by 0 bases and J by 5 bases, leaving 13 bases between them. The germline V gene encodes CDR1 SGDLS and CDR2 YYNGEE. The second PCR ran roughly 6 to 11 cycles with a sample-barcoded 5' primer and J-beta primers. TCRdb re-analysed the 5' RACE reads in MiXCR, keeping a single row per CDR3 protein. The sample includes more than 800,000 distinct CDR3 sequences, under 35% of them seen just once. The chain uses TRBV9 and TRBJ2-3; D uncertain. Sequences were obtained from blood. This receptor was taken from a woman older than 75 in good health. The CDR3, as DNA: TGTGCCAGCAGCGTAGGAGCCCCTTGGGGAGATACGCAGTATTTT. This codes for CASSVGAPWGDTQYF.